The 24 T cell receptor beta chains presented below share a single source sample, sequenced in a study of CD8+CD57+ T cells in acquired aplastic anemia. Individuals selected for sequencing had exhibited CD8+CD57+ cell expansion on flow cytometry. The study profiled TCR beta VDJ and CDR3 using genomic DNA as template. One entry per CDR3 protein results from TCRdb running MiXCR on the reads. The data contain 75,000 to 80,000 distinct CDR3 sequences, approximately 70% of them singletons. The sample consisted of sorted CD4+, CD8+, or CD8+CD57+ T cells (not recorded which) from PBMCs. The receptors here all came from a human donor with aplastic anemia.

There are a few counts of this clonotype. In nucleotides, the CDR3 is TGTGCCAGCAGCTTGAATGTTCAAGAGACCCAGTACTTC. Translation: CASSLNVQETQYF. The chain joins TRBV7-8 to TRBJ2-5, with D hard to call. The V gene's germline CDR1 is SGHVS and CDR2 FQNEAQ. This CDR3 has 13 residues. V was clipped by 3 bases and J by 2 bases, with 7 bases between them.

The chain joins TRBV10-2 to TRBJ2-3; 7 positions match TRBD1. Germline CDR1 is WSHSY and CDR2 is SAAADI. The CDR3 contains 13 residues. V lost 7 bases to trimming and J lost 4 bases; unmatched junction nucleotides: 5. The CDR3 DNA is TGCGCCAGCACTGGGCAGGGGGCAGATACGCAGTATTTT. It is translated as CASTGQGADTQYF.

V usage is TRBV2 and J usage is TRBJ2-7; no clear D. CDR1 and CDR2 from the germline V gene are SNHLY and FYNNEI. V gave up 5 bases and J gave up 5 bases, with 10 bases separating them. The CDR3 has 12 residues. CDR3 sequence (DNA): TGTGCCAGCAGTTCCGTCACCAACGAGCAGTACTTC. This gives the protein CASSSVTNEQYF.

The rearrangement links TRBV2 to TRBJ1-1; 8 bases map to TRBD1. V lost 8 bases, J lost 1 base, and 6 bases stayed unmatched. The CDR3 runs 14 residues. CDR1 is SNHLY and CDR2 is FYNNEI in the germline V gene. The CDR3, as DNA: TGTGCCAGCGACCGGGACAGGAGGAACACTGAAGCTTTCTTT. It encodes CASDRDRRNTEAFF.

The CDR3 sequence: CSAHSGSNQPQHF. The CDR3 region has the DNA TGCAGTGCCCACTCGGGAAGCAATCAGCCCCAGCATTTT. The V call is TRBV20-1, the J call TRBJ1-5; D not resolved. V lost 6 bases to trimming and J lost 1 base, with 10 bases between them. The CDR3 extends over 13 amino acids. Germline-derived CDR1 and CDR2 are DFQATT and SNEGSKA (reference sequence).

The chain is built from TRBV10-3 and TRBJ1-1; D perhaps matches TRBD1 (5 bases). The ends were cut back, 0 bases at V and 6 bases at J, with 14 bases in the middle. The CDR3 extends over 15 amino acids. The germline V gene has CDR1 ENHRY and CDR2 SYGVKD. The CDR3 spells CAISESDGGGPEAFF. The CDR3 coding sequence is TGTGCCATCAGTGAGTCGGACGGCGGGGGACCTGAAGCTTTCTTT.

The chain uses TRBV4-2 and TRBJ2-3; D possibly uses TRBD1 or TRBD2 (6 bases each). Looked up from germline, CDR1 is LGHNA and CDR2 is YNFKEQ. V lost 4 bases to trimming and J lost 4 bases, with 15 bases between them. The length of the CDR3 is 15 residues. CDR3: CASSPGASRPDTQYF. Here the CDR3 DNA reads TGTGCCAGCAGCCCGGGGGCCTCTCGGCCAGATACGCAGTATTTT.

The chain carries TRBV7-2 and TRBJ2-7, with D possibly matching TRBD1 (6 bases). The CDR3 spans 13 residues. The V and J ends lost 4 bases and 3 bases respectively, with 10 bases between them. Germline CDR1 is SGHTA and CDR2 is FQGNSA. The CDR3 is CASSSRTVYEQYF. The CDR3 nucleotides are TGTGCCAGCAGCTCGCGGACAGTCTACGAGCAGTACTTC.

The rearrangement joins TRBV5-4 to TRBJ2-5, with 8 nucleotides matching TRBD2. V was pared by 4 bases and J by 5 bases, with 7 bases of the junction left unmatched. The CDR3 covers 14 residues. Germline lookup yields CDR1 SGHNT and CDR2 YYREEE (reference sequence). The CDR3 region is CASSPGGGQETQYF. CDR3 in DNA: TGTGCCAGCAGCCCGGGAGGGGGGCAGGAGACCCAGTACTTC.

The CDR3 spells CASSLEPLSTEAFF. In nucleotides, the CDR3 is TGTGCCAGCAGCTTAGAACCGTTGAGCACTGAAGCTTTCTTT. V usage is TRBV4-2 and J usage is TRBJ1-1; no firm D call. This CDR3 comprises 14 residues. CDR1 and CDR2 (germline): LGHNA, YNFKEQ. Trimming took 5 bases from V and 4 from J, leaving 14 bases between them.

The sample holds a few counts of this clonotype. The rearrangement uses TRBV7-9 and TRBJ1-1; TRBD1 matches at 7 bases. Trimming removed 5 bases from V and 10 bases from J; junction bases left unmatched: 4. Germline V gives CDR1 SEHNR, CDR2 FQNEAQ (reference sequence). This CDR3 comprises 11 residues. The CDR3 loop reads CASSHDRVAFF. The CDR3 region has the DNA TGTGCCAGCAGCCACGACAGGGTAGCTTTCTTT.

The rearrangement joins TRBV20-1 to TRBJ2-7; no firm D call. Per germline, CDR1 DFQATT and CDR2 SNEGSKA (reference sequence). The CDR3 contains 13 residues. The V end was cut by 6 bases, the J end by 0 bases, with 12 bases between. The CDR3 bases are TGCAGTGCCGTAGGACGGGCCTCCTACGAGCAGTACTTC. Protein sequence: CSAVGRASYEQYF.

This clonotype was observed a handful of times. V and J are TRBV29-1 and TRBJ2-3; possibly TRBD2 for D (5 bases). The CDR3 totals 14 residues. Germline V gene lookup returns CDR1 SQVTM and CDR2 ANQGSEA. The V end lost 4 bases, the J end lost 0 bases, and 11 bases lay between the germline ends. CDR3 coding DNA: TGCAGCGTTGGGACTGACTCTAGCACAGATACGCAGTATTTT. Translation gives CSVGTDSSTDTQYF.

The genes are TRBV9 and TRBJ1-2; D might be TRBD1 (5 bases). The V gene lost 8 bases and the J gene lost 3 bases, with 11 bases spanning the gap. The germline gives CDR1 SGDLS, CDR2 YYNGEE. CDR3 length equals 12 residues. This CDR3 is CASGAGDYGYTF. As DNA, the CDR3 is TGTGCCAGTGGGGCTGGGGACTATGGCTACACCTTC.

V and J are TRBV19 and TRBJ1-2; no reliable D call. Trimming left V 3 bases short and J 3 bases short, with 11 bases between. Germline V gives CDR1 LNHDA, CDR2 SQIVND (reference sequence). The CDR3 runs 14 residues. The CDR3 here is CASSIWGTHYGYTF. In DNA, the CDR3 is TGTGCCAGTAGTATCTGGGGAACCCACTATGGCTACACCTTC.

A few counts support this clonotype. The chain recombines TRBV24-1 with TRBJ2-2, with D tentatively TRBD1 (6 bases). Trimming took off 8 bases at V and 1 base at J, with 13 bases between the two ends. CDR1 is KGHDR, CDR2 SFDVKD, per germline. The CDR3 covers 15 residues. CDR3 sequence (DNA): TGTGCCACCACCAGCACGGGACAGAACACCGGGGAGCTGTTTTTT. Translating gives CATTSTGQNTGELFF.

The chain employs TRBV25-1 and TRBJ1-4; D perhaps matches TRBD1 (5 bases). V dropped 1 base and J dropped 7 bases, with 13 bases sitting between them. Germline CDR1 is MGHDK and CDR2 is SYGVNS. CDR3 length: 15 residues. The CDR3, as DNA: TGTGCCAGCAGTGAATCAGACAGATGGAGTGAAAAACTGTTTTTT. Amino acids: CASSESDRWSEKLFF.

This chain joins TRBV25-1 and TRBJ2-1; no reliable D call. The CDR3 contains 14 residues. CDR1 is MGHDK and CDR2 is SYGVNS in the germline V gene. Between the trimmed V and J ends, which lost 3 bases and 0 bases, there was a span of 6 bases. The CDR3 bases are TGTGCCAGCAGTGACCCGAGCTCCTACAATGAGCAGTTCTTC. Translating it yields CASSDPSSYNEQFF.

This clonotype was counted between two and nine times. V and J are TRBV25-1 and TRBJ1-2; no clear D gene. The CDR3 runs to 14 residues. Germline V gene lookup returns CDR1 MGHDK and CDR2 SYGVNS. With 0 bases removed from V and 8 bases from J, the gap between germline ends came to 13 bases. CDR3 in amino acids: CASSEYWRVAGYTF. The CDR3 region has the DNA TGTGCCAGCAGTGAATATTGGAGGGTGGCGGGCTACACCTTC.

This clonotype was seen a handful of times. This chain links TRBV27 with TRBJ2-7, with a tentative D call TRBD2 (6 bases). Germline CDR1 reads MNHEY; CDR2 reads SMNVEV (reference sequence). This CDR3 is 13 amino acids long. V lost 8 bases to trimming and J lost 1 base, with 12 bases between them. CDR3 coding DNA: TGTGCCAGCCGCGGGGTCGATTCCTACGAGCAGTACTTC. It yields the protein CASRGVDSYEQYF.

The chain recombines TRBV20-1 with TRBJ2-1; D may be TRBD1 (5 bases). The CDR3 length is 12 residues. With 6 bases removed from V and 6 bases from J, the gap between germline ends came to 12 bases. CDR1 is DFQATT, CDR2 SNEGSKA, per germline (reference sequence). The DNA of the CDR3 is TGCAGTGCCAGTATGGGGCTCAATGAGCAGTTCTTC. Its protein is CSASMGLNEQFF.

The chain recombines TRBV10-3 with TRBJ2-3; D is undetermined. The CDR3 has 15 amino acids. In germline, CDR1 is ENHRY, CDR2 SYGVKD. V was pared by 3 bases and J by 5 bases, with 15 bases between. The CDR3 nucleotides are TGTGCCATCAGTGAAGGATGGGAAGGAGAAGATACGCAGTATTTT. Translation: CAISEGWEGEDTQYF.

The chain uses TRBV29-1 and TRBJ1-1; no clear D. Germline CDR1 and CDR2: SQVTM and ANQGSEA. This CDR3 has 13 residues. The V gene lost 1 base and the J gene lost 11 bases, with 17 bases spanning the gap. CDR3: CSVEVHGRKEAFF. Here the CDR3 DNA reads TGCAGCGTTGAAGTCCATGGACGGAAGGAGGCTTTCTTT. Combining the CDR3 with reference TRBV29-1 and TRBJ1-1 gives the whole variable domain SAVISQKPSRDICQRGTSLTIQCQVDSQVTMMFWYRQQPGQSLTLIATANQGSEATYESGFVIDKFPISRPNLTFSTLTVSNMSPEDSSIYLCSVEVHGRKEAFFGQGTRLTVV.

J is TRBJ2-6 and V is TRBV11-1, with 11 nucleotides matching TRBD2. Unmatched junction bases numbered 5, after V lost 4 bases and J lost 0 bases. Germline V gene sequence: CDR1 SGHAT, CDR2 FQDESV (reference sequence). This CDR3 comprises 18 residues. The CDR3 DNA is TGTGCCAGCAGCTCCGTAGCGGGAGGGCCCTCTGGGGCCAACGTCCTGACTTTC. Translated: CASSSVAGGPSGANVLTF.